This TCR beta chain was sequenced for a study of human T cells and chemical hapten exposure. Indicated time point: pre-sensitization, week 0. Stated treatment: therapeutic diphenylcyclopropenone sensitization with weekly scalp DPC. MiXCR, run by TCRdb on the RACE reads, gives a single entry per CDR3 protein. The repertoire has approximately 180,000 distinct CDR3 sequences, 25% to 30% of them found once; the top ten carry 2.9%. Per the germline V gene, CDR1 is MNHEY and CDR2 is SVGAGI. The CDR3 is 14 amino acids. With 5 bases removed from V and 2 bases from J, the gap between germline ends came to 11 bases.

The sequenced sample was whole blood, obtained in connection with sensitization to the hapten diphenylcyclopropenone (DPC). The rearrangement uses TRBV6-5 and TRBJ2-3; TRBD2 might be the D (5 bases). This TCR was recovered from a woman aged 30 to 39 with alopecia areata. Some clones in this sample may be carry-over from other donors' samples. The CDR3 coding sequence is TGTGCCAGCAGTAACAACGGGATCACAGATACGCAGTATTTT. It codes for CASSNNGITDTQYF.